The 26 T cell receptor beta chains presented below share a single source sample, sequenced in a study of blood T cell repertoires in COVID-19. Sequenced by immunoSEQ multiplex PCR; TCRdb stores in-frame clones only, minus some. The table shows 150,000 to 200,000 clones, with over 75% occurring only once. Sequencing was done on a sample of peripheral blood. Every receptor here comes from a human donor in a cohort sampled during active COVID-19.

The chain combines TRBV10-1 with TRBJ2-7; D gene uncertain. The V end was cut by 4 bases, the J end by 2 bases, with 6 bases between. The CDR3 loop spans 12 amino acids. Germline V gene lookup returns CDR1 WNHNN and CDR2 SYGVQD (reference sequence). CDR3 DNA sequence: TGCGCCAGCAGTGGAGAGGCCTACGAGCAGTACTTC. Protein product: CASSGEAYEQYF.

Comments on this clone: Its ends do not fully match the called genes, so a read error is possible. The gene calls are TRBV11-3 and TRBJ2-5; 9 bases fit TRBD1. Germline values: CDR1 SGHNT, CDR2 YENEEA. This CDR3 comprises 15 residues. The CDR3 coding sequence is TGTGCCAGCAGCTTAAGTGGACAGGGGCAAGGGACCCAGTACTTC. It codes for CASSLSGQGQGTQYF.

J is TRBJ2-3 and V is TRBV27; TRBD2 matches at 9 bases. The CDR3 is 16 amino acids. V lost 4 bases and J lost 2; bases outside the gene matches: 7. Germline CDR1 reads MNHEY; CDR2 reads SMNVEV (reference sequence). CDR3 amino acids: CASSSKRGVVTDTQYF. As DNA, the CDR3 is TGTGCCAGCAGTTCCAAGCGGGGGGTGGTCACAGATACGCAGTATTTT.

The chain uses TRBV11-3 and TRBJ2-2; maybe TRBD1 (6 bases). In germline, CDR1 is SGHNT, CDR2 YENEEA. Trimming shortened V by 5 bases and J by 6 bases, and 19 bases separated the two germline ends. The CDR3 has 16 residues. The CDR3 loop reads CASSTGDTLYAGELFF. CDR3 in DNA: TGTGCCAGCAGCACCGGGGACACCCTATATGCCGGGGAGCTGTTTTTT.

Details on this clone: Distinct nucleotide sequences in the sample also encode this CDR3. CDR3 DNA: TGTGCCAGCAGCTTAGCAGCGGGGGTAGCCAAAAACATTCAGTACTTC. Its translation is CASSLAAGVAKNIQYF. The rearrangement uses TRBV7-2 and TRBJ2-4, with 8 bases aligning to TRBD2. The CDR3 extends over 16 amino acids. V dropped 0 bases and J dropped 0; count of bases not matched to a gene: 1. From germline, CDR1 is SGHTA and CDR2 FQGNSA.

The J gene is TRBJ1-1, the V gene TRBV6-5; TRBD1 is a possible D gene (5 bases). V lost 2 bases to trimming and J lost 11 bases, with 12 bases between them. The CDR3 spans 12 residues. Germline CDR1 reads MNHEY; CDR2 reads SVGAGI. DNA of the CDR3: TGTGCCAGCAGTTACGGGGGAGGGTCGGCTTTCTTT. Translation gives CASSYGGGSAFF.

This clone was observed once. The chain uses TRBV9 and TRBJ1-2, with a weak D call TRBD1 (6 bases). V was trimmed by 0 bases and J by 4 bases, leaving 16 bases between them. CDR3 length: 16 amino acids. CDR1 is SGDLS and CDR2 is YYNGEE in the germline V gene. In DNA form, the CDR3 reads TGTGCCAGCAGCGTAGAGCCACGGGACACTGCCTATGGCTACACCTTC. It codes for CASSVEPRDTAYGYTF. The full variable domain, in which reference TRBV9 and TRBJ1-2 provide the parts outside the CDR3, is DSGVTQTPKHLITATGQRVTLRCSPRSGDLSVYWYQQSLDQGLQFLIQYYNGEERAKGNILERFSAQQFPDLHSELNLSSLELGDSALYFCASSVEPRDTAYGYTFGSGTRLTVV.

The J gene is TRBJ2-3, the V gene TRBV7-2; 9 bases are shared with TRBD1. In germline, CDR1 is SGHTA, CDR2 FQGNSA. V was pared by 5 bases and J by 7 bases, with 7 bases of the junction left unmatched. The length of the CDR3 is 14 residues. CDR3 sequence (DNA): TGTGCCAGCAGCCCACAGGGGGCAGGAAATACGCAGTATTTT. Protein sequence: CASSPQGAGNTQYF.

This clone appeared a single time. This rearrangement joins TRBV7-2 to TRBJ2-1; 8 nucleotides match TRBD2. The CDR3 has 15 residues. Germline V gene lookup returns CDR1 SGHTA and CDR2 FQGNSA. Trimming removed 4 bases from V and 3 bases from J; junction bases left unmatched: 5. The CDR3: CASSSLAGLYNEQFF. The CDR3 coding sequence is TGTGCCAGCAGCTCTCTAGCGGGCCTCTACAATGAGCAGTTCTTC.

This clone was seen only once. The chain carries TRBV4-1 and TRBJ1-1; D unclear. Trimming took 0 bases from V and 1 from J, leaving 9 bases between them. This CDR3 is 15 amino acids long. Germline-derived CDR1 and CDR2 are MGHRA and YSYEKL. CDR3 protein: CASSQDAVGNTEAFF. CDR3 DNA: TGCGCCAGCAGCCAAGATGCGGTCGGGAACACTGAAGCTTTCTTT.

The sample holds many counts of this clone. The rearrangement joins TRBV15 to TRBJ2-1; TRBD2 might be the D (6 bases). Trimming stripped 3 bases from V and 6 bases from J, with 15 bases between. Germline V gives CDR1 LNHNV, CDR2 YYDKDF (reference sequence). The CDR3 consists of 15 residues. CDR3: CATSSVRGGTNEQFF. The CDR3, as DNA: TGTGCCACCAGCAGCGTCCGGGGCGGGACCAATGAGCAGTTCTTC.

This clone came up once. CDR3 residues: CASRLGETQYF. In DNA, the CDR3 is TGTGCCAGTAGGCTCGGGGAGACCCAGTACTTC. The chain uses TRBV7-2 and TRBJ2-5; D gene unclear. Per the germline V gene, CDR1 is SGHTA and CDR2 is FQGNSA. The CDR3 covers 11 residues. Trimming took 9 bases from V and 5 from J, leaving 10 bases between them.

The V call is TRBV27, the J call TRBJ1-6; TRBD1 matches at 8 bases. The ends lost 7 bases at V and 10 bases at J; junction bases unmatched: 9. Germline-derived CDR1 and CDR2 are MNHEY and SMNVEV (reference sequence). The CDR3 is 14 residues long. CDR3 protein: CASTLDRVGSPLHF. The CDR3 DNA reads TGTGCCAGCACCCTGGACAGGGTCGGGTCACCCCTCCACTTT.

This chain links TRBV5-5 with TRBJ1-1; D is undetermined. Trimming left V 6 bases short and J 6 bases short, with 15 bases between. The CDR3 runs to 13 residues. Germline V gene data show CDR1 as SGHKS and CDR2 as YYEKEE (reference sequence). CDR3 nucleotide sequence: TGTGCCAGCATAGCCCCGCTAAATCCTGAAGCTTTCTTT. This codes for CASIAPLNPEAFF.

CDR3 sequence: CASSLWGLKTSTDTQYF. CDR3 nucleotides: TGTGCCAGCAGTTTATGGGGCCTTAAGACCAGCACAGATACGCAGTATTTT. The V and J genes are TRBV27 and TRBJ2-3, with a tentative D call TRBD1 (5 bases). The CDR3 extends over 17 amino acids. V was pared by 1 base and J by 0 bases, with 14 bases between. Germline V gives CDR1 MNHEY, CDR2 SMNVEV (reference sequence).

This chain joins TRBV5-6 and TRBJ2-7, with D perhaps TRBD1 (6 bases). Germline-derived CDR1 and CDR2 are SGHDT and YYEEEE. The CDR3 is made up of 17 amino acids. Trimming removed 0 bases from V and 7 bases from J, with 23 bases in between. This CDR3 reads CASSLGPGWGLSGEQYF. CDR3 coding DNA: TGTGCCAGCAGCTTGGGCCCCGGGTGGGGGCTATCAGGTGAGCAGTACTTC.

For the CDR3, the DNA is TGTGCCAGTAATACCAAACCGGGACTGGGGACGCTTGCTAACTATGGCTACACCTTC. Translating gives CASNTKPGLGTLANYGYTF. This chain joins TRBV19 and TRBJ1-2; D perhaps matches TRBD1 (5 bases). The CDR3 totals 19 residues. V lost 7 bases and J 0 bases, leaving 27 bases between the germline ends. Germline-derived CDR1 and CDR2 are LNHDA and SQIVND (reference sequence).

CDR3 in amino acids: CASSRGSTDTQYF. The CDR3 region has the DNA TGTGCCAGCAGCAGGGGATCCACAGATACGCAGTATTTT. The chain uses TRBV12-3 or TRBV12-4 and TRBJ2-3; possible D gene TRBD1, 6 bases. Trimming pared 6 bases from V and 2 bases from J, leaving 9 bases between. The CDR3 spans 13 residues.

The gene calls are TRBV7-2 and TRBJ1-2; 7 bases fit TRBD1. There are 12 residues in the CDR3. Looked up from germline, CDR1 is SGHTA and CDR2 is FQGNSA. The V segment lost 5 bases and the J segment 8 bases; nucleotides outside the gene matches: 5. CDR3 amino acids: CASSLDRQGYTF. The CDR3 nucleotides are TGTGCCAGCAGCCTGGACAGGCAGGGCTACACCTTC.

The V gene is TRBV5-5, the J gene TRBJ1-4; D remains unclear. Germline loops: CDR1 SGHKS, CDR2 YYEKEE (reference sequence). The CDR3 sequence is 15 residues long. The V end was cut by 0 bases, the J end by 8 bases, with 14 bases between. The DNA of the CDR3 is TGTGCCAGCAGCTTGGAATTAAACTTGCAAGAAAAACTGTTTTTT. This codes for CASSLELNLQEKLFF.

This chain links TRBV29-1 with TRBJ2-7, with TRBD1 as a possible D gene (5 bases). Trimming pared 6 bases from V and 0 bases from J, leaving 15 bases between. The germline gives CDR1 SQVTM, CDR2 ANQGSEA. The CDR3 length is 14 residues. In DNA, the CDR3 is TGCAGCGTCCGCAGGGCCCTCGCCTCCTACGAGCAGTACTTC. Its translation: CSVRRALASYEQYF.

The V and J genes are TRBV2 and TRBJ2-1, with 11 bases fitting TRBD2. J gave up 2 bases and V 6 bases, and 3 bases lay outside the gene matches. CDR3 length equals 15 residues. Germline CDR1 reads SNHLY; CDR2 reads FYNNEI. CDR3 DNA: TGTGCCAGCAGAATGACTAGCGGGACCTACAATGAGCAGTTCTTC. Its translation: CASRMTSGTYNEQFF. The full variable domain, with the rest looked up from reference TRBV2 and TRBJ2-1, is EPEVTQTPSHQVTQMGQEVILRCVPISNHLYFYWYRQILGQKVEFLVSFYNNEISEKSEIFDDQFSVERPDGSNFTLKIRSTKLEDSAMYFCASRMTSGTYNEQFFGPGTRLTVL.

The chain links TRBV5-6 to TRBJ2-4; D uncertain. Germline assignment: CDR1 SGHDT and CDR2 YYEEEE. The CDR3 sequence is 11 residues long. With 4 bases removed from V and 9 bases from J, the gap between germline ends came to 8 bases. In DNA, the CDR3 is TGTGCCAGCAGCCTCTCGGGCATTCAGTACTTC. Translated, it gives CASSLSGIQYF.

This sequence joins TRBV4-3 and TRBJ1-1, with 8 bases aligning to TRBD1. This CDR3 is built from 13 residues. Germline CDR1 LGHNA, CDR2 YSLEER. Germline trimming cut 4 bases from V and 5 bases from J; bases unmatched to any gene: 3. The CDR3 nucleotides read TGCGCCAGCAGCCGGACAGGGTCGACTGAAGCTTTCTTT. The encoded protein is CASSRTGSTEAFF.

This chain uses TRBV5-5 with TRBJ2-7; D might be TRBD1 (5 bases). V lost 2 bases, J lost 2 bases, and 8 bases lay in between. Germline V gene lookup returns CDR1 SGHKS and CDR2 YYEKEE (reference sequence). CDR3 size: 13 residues. The CDR3: CASSFGQTYEQYF. The CDR3 bases are TGTGCCAGCAGCTTTGGACAAACCTACGAGCAGTACTTC.

The chain links TRBV4-3 to TRBJ2-1, with 7 bases aligning to TRBD2. The CDR3 runs to 16 residues. The germline V gene encodes CDR1 LGHNA and CDR2 YSLEER. V shed 4 bases and J 0 bases; nucleotides not matched to a gene: 6. CDR3 amino acids: CASSPGGKSSYNEQFF. CDR3 DNA: TGCGCCAGCAGCCCCGGGGGGAAAAGCTCCTACAATGAGCAGTTCTTC.